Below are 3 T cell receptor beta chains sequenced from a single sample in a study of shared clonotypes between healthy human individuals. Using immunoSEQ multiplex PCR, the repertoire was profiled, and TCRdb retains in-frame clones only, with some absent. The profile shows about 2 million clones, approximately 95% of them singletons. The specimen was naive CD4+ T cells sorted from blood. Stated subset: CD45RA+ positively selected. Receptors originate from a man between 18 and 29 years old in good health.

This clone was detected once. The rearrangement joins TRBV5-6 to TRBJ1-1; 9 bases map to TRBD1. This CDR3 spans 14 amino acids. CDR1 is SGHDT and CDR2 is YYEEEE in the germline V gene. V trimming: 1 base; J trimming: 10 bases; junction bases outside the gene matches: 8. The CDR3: CASSLFGTGFIAFF. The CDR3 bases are TGTGCCAGCAGCTTGTTTGGGACAGGGTTTATAGCTTTCTTT.

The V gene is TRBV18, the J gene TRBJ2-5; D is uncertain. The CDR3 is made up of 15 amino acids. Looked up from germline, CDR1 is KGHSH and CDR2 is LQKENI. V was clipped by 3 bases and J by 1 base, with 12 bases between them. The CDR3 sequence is CASSPLSAPQETQYF. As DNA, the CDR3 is TGTGCCAGCTCACCGCTGTCAGCCCCCCAAGAGACCCAGTACTTC.

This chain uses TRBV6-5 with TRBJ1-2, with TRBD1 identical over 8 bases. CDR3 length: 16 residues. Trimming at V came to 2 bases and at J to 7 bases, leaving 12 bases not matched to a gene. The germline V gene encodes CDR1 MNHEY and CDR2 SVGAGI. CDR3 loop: CASSYPLGRGLFGYTF. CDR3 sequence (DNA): TGTGCCAGCAGTTACCCCTTGGGCAGGGGGCTCTTTGGCTACACCTTC.